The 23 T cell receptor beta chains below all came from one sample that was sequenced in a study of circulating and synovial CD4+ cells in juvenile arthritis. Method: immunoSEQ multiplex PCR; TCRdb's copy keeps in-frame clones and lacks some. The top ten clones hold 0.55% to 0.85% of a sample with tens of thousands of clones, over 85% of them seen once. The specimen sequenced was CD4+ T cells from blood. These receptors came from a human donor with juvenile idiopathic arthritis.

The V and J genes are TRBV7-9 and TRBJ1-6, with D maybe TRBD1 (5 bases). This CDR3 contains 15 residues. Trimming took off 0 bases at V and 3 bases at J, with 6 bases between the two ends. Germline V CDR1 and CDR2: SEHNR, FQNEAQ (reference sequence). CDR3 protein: CASSLAQGYNSPLHF. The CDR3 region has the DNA TGTGCCAGCAGCTTAGCCCAGGGCTATAATTCACCCCTCCACTTT.

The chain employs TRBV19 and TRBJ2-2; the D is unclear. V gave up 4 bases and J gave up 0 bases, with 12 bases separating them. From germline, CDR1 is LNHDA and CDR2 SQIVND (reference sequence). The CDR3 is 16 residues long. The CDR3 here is CASSSRSNPNTGELFF. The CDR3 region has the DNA TGTGCCAGTAGTAGTAGGAGTAATCCGAACACCGGGGAGCTGTTTTTT.

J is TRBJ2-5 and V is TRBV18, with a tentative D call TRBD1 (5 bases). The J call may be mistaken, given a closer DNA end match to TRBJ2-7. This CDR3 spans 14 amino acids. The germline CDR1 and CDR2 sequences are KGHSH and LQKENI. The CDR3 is CASSPPGQRYEQYF. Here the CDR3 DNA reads TGTGCCAGCTCACCACCGGGGCAGAGATACGAGCAGTACTTC.

The CDR3 nucleotides read TGTGCCAGCACTAGAGTACGCACTGAAGCTTTCTTT. This gives the protein CASTRVRTEAFF. The rearrangement links TRBV2 to TRBJ1-1; no reliable D call. This CDR3 contains 12 residues. V was cut by 7 bases and J by 4 bases, with 10 bases left in between. The germline CDR1 and CDR2 sequences are SNHLY and FYNNEI. Full variable domain (missing parts from reference TRBV2 and TRBJ1-1): EPEVTQTPSHQVTQMGQEVILRCVPISNHLYFYWYRQILGQKVEFLVSFYNNEISEKSEIFDDQFSVERPDGSNFTLKIRSTKLEDSAMYFCASTRVRTEAFFGQGTRLTVV.

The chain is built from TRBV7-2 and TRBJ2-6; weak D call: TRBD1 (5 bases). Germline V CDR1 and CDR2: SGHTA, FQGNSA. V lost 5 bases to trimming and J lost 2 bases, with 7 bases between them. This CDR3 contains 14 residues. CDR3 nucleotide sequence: TGTGCCAGCAGCCCCAGGGCTGGGGCCAACGTCCTGACTTTC. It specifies CASSPRAGANVLTF.

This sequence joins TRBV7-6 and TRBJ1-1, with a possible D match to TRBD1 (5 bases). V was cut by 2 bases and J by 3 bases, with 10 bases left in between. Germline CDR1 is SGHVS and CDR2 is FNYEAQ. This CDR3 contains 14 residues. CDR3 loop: CASSLMGRDTEAFF. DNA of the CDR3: TGTGCCAGCAGCTTAATGGGGCGAGACACTGAAGCTTTCTTT.

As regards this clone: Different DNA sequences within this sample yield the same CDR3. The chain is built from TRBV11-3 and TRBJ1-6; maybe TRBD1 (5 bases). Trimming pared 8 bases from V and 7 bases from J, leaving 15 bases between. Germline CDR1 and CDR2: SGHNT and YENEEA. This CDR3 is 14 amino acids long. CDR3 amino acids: CASSMGLGNSPLHF. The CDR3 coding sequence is TGTGCCAGCTCCATGGGACTCGGAAATTCACCCCTCCACTTT.

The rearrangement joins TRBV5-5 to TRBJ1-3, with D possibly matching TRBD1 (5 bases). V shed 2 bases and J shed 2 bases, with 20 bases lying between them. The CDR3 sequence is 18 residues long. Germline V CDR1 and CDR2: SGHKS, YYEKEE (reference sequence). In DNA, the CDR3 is TGTGCCAGCAGCTTTAACGCTATGGTCCGGGGGGCTGGAAACACCATATATTTT. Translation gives CASSFNAMVRGAGNTIYF.

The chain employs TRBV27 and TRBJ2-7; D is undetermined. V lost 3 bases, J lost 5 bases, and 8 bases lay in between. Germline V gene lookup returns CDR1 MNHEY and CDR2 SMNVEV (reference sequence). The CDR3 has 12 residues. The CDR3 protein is CASSLSRDEQYF. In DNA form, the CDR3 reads TGTGCCAGCAGTTTGAGTCGCGACGAGCAGTACTTC.

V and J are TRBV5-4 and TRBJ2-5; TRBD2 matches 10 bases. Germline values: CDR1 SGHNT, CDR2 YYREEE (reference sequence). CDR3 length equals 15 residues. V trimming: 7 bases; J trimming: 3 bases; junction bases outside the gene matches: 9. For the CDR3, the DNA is TGTGCCAGCCGTTTTAGCGGGGGGCCCAAAGAGACCCAGTACTTC. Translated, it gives CASRFSGGPKETQYF.

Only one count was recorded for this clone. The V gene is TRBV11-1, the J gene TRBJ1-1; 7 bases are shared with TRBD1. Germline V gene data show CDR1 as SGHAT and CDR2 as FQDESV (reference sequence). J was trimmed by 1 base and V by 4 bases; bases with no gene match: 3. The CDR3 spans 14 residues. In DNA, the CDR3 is TGTGCCAGCAGCTCTAGACAGGGGAACACTGAAGCTTTCTTT. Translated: CASSSRQGNTEAFF.

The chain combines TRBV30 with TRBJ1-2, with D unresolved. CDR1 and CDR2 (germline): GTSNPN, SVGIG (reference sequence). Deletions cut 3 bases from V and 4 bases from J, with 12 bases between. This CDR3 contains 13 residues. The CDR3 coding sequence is TGTGCCTGGAGCCTACCGGGGTCCTATGGCTACACCTTC. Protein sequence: CAWSLPGSYGYTF.

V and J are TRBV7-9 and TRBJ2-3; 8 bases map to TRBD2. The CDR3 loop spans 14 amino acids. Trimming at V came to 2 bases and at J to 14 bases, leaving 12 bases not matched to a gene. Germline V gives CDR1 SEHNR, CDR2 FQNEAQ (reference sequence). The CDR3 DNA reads TGTGCCAGCAGCTTACAACGATCGGCGGGGGGAAGGTATTTT. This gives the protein CASSLQRSAGGRYF.

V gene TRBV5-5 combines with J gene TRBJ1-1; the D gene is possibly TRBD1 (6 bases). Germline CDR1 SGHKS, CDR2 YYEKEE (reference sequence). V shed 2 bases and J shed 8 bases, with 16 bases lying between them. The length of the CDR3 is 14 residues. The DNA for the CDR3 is TGTGCCAGCAGCTTTTCTGGGGGGGCTGCGGAAGCTTTCTTT. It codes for CASSFSGGAAEAFF.

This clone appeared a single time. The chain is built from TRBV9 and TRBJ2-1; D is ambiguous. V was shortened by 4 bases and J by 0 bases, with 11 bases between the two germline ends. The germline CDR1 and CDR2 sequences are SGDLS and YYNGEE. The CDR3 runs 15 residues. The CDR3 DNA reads TGTGCCAGCAGCCCCCAGCCTAGCTCCTACAATGAGCAGTTCTTC. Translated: CASSPQPSSYNEQFF. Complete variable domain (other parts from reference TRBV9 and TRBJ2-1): DSGVTQTPKHLITATGQRVTLRCSPRSGDLSVYWYQQSLDQGLQFLIQYYNGEERAKGNILERFSAQQFPDLHSELNLSSLELGDSALYFCASSPQPSSYNEQFFGPGTRLTVL.

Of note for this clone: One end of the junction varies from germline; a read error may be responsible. The CDR3 region has the DNA TGTGCCGGCAGCGCAACGGTAATGTCTCCAGGGGCCAACGTCCTGACTTTC. Translating gives CAGSATVMSPGANVLTF. The J gene is TRBJ2-6, the V gene TRBV9; no firm D call. CDR1 is SGDLS, CDR2 YYNGEE, per germline. The CDR3 totals 17 residues.

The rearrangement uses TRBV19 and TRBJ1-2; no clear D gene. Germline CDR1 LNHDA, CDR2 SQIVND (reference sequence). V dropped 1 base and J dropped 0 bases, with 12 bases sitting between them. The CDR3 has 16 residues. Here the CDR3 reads CASSIVPGPANYGYTF. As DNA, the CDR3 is TGTGCCAGTAGTATAGTTCCGGGTCCAGCTAACTATGGCTACACCTTC.

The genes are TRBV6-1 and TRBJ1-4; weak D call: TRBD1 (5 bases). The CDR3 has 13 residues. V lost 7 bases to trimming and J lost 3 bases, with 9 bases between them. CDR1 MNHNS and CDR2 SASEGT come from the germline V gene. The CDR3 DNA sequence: TGTGCCAGCACGGGGGTTGCTAATGAAAAACTGTTTTTT. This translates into CASTGVANEKLFF.

The CDR3 region has the DNA TGTGCCAGCAGTTTGAAGGGGGCCTACGAGCAGTACTTC. Its protein is CASSLKGAYEQYF. The chain employs TRBV27 and TRBJ2-7; D possibly corresponds to TRBD1 (6 bases). Germline CDR1 reads MNHEY; CDR2 reads SMNVEV (reference sequence). The ends were cut back, 3 bases at V and 2 bases at J, with 8 bases in the middle. The CDR3 loop spans 13 amino acids.

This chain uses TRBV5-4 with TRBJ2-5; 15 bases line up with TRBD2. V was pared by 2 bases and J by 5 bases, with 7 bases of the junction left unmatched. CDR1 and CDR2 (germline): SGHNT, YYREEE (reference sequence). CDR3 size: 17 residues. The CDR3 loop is CASSFPGLAGGRETQYF. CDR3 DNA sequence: TGTGCCAGCAGCTTCCCTGGACTAGCGGGGGGGCGGGAGACCCAGTACTTC.

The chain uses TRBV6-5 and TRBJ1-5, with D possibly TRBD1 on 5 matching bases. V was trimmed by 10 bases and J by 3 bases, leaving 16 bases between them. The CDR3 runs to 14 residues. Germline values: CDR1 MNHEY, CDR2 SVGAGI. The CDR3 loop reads CATKAGGTNQPQHF. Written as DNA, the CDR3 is TGTGCCACCAAGGCGGGGGGGACCAATCAGCCCCAGCATTTT.

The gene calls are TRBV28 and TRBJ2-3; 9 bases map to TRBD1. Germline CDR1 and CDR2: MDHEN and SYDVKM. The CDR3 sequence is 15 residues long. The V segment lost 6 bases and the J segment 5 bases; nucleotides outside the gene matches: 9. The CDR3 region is CASSKPRDRVDTQYF. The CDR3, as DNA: TGTGCCAGCAGCAAACCCCGGGACAGGGTAGATACGCAGTATTTT. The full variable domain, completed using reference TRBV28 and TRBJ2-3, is DVKVTQSSRYLVKRTGEKVFLECVQDMDHENMFWYRQDPGLGLRLIYFSYDVKMKEKGDIPEGYSVSREKKERFSLILESASTNQTSMYLCASSKPRDRVDTQYFGPGTRLTVL.

CDR3 region: CAIRGDSPRTSNQPQHF. CDR3 nucleotide sequence: TGTGCCATCAGGGGGGACAGCCCGCGTACTAGCAATCAGCCCCAGCATTTT. J is TRBJ1-5 and V is TRBV10-3; 7 bases line up with TRBD1. V trimming: 6 bases; J trimming: 0 bases; junction bases outside the gene matches: 11. Germline V lookup: CDR1 ENHRY, CDR2 SYGVKD. There are 17 residues in the CDR3.